Each of the 11 T cell receptor beta chains below was sequenced from the same sample in a study of T cells in women clearing cervical HPV infection. Method: immunoSEQ multiplex PCR; TCRdb's copy keeps in-frame clones and lacks some. This listing includes about 48,000 clones. The sample comprised blood buffy coat. The receptor set was obtained from a woman between 18 and 70 years old with a cervical HPV16 infection that either progressed to CIN3+ or cleared (not recorded which).

In the case of this clone: The sequence runs out 3 residues before the end of the CDR3; the remainder is reconstructed from the germline J gene. V usage is TRBV9 and J usage is TRBJ2-7, with D possibly TRBD2 on 6 matching bases. Per germline, CDR1 SGDLS and CDR2 YYNGEE. V lost 1 base to trimming and J lost 4 bases, with 12 bases between them. This CDR3 has 14 amino acids. Partial CDR3 DNA: TGTGCCAGCAGCGTATGGGCGGGATCATACGAG. Protein sequence: CASSVWAGSYE. The entire CDR3 is CASSVWAGSYEQYF.

A note on this clone: From the germline J gene comes the end of the CDR3, since the read stops 3 residues before it. The chain links TRBV30 to TRBJ2-3; D possibly corresponds to TRBD1 (6 bases). Trimming removed 2 bases at V and 6 bases at J, with 18 bases between. CDR3 size: 15 residues. Germline CDR1 is GTSNPN and CDR2 is SVGIG (reference sequence). The CDR3 DNA, read in part, is TGTGCCTGGAGTTATACAGGGCTAGCTAGGGATACG. It is translated as CAWSYTGLARDT. The complete CDR3 reads CAWSYTGLARDTQYF.

With respect to this clone: The read comes to an end 3 residues before the CDR3 does, leaving the germline J gene to fill in the end. This rearrangement joins TRBV7-9 to TRBJ2-1; D is unresolved. CDR3 length: 15 amino acids. V gave up 5 bases and J gave up 4 bases, with 15 bases separating them. CDR1 and CDR2 from the germline V gene are SEHNR and FQNEAQ (reference sequence). The sequenced CDR3 bases are TGTGCCAGCAGCCGACCGGAACAGTTATACAATGAG. Protein product: CASSRPEQLYNE. The CDR3, in full, reads CASSRPEQLYNEQFF. Full variable domain (rest looked up from reference TRBV7-9 and TRBJ2-1): DTGVSQNPRHKITKRGQNVTFRCDPISEHNRLYWYRQTLGQGPEFLTYFQNEAQLEKSRLLSDRFSAERPKGSFSTLEIQRTEQGDSAMYLCASSRPEQLYNEQFFGPGTRLTVL.

As concerns this clone: The read ends 3 residues shy of where the CDR3 ends; the end is completed using the germline J gene. The J gene is TRBJ1-3, the V gene TRBV7-9; D is perhaps TRBD1 (5 bases). CDR1 is SEHNR and CDR2 is FQNEAQ in the germline V gene (reference sequence). The CDR3 spans 14 residues. Trimming shortened V by 6 bases and J by 3 bases, and 12 bases separated the two germline ends. The DNA read from the CDR3 is TGTGCCAGCAGACCGGGGGAGGTTGGAAACACC. Translation gives CASRPGEVGNT. The whole CDR3 protein reads CASRPGEVGNTIYF.

Concerning this clone: The read terminates 3 residues ahead of where the CDR3 ends, so the germline J gene completes it. The chain has TRBV7-9 and TRBJ2-7; TRBD1 agrees at 7 bases. Germline V gene sequence: CDR1 SEHNR, CDR2 FQNEAQ (reference sequence). This CDR3 contains 15 residues. After removal of 5 bases from V and 0 bases from J, the junction contained 7 bases not matched to a gene. The CDR3 loop reads CASSPQGQISYEQYF. The CDR3 bases that were read are TGTGCCAGCAGCCCACAGGGACAGATCTCCTACGAG.

Remarks on this clone: The sequence runs out 3 residues before the end of the CDR3; the remainder is reconstructed from the germline J gene. Other nucleotide sequences from this sample produce the same CDR3. The genes are TRBV20-1 and TRBJ2-7; D might be TRBD2 (6 bases). In germline, CDR1 is DFQATT, CDR2 SNEGSKA (reference sequence). The CDR3 is 14 amino acids. Between the trimmed V and J ends, which lost 4 bases and 6 bases, there was a span of 19 bases. The sequenced CDR3 bases are TGCAGTGCTACCGGACTGGCGGGATTGGTCGAG. This sequence encodes CSATGLAGLVE. The full CDR3 reads CSATGLAGLVEQYF.

In regard to this clone: Read coverage stops 3 residues before the CDR3 terminus; the germline J gene supplies the remainder. The chain carries TRBV27 and TRBJ2-7, with 7 nucleotides matching TRBD2. The CDR3 covers 14 residues. V lost 2 bases to trimming and J lost 2 bases; unmatched junction nucleotides: 3. Germline CDR1 and CDR2: MNHEY and SMNVEV (reference sequence). Incomplete CDR3 DNA: TGTGCCAGCAGTTTAGTGGGGGGGACCTACGAG. Translation: CASSLVGGTYE. The CDR3 in its entirety is CASSLVGGTYEQYF.

A remark on this clone: Its ends do not fully match the called genes, so a read error is possible. Coverage ceases 3 residues before the CDR3 finishes, and the germline J gene fills in the end. Other DNA sequences in the same sample also yield this CDR3. The chain recombines TRBV5-1 with TRBJ2-4; D possibly corresponds to TRBD1 (5 bases). The CDR3 runs 14 residues. Germline assignment: CDR1 SGHRS and CDR2 YFSETQ. CDR3 sequence reads: CASSPTGNQNIQYF. The CDR3 bases that were read are TGCGCTAGCAGCCCAACAGGAAATCAAAACATT.

In the case of this clone: The read halts 3 residues ahead of the CDR3 end, with the missing end drawn from the germline J gene. J is TRBJ2-7 and V is TRBV30, with D perhaps matching TRBD1 (6 bases). Trimming cost V 2 bases and J 5 bases, with 13 bases left between them. CDR1 and CDR2 (germline): GTSNPN, SVGIG (reference sequence). This CDR3 spans 13 amino acids. The DNA read from the CDR3 is TGTGCCTGGAGTATCCAGGGGAGCAACGAG. Amino acids: CAWSIQGSNE. The CDR3 as a whole reads CAWSIQGSNEQYF.

A note on this clone: The read ends 3 residues early relative to the CDR3; the germline J gene fills the gap. This chain links TRBV18 with TRBJ1-1; TRBD1 might be the D (5 bases). CDR3 length equals 13 residues. V was trimmed by 4 bases and J by 3 bases, leaving 9 bases between them. CDR1 is KGHSH and CDR2 is LQKENI in the germline V gene. Partial CDR3 DNA: TGTGCCAGCTCACTGCTACAGGACACTGAA. Translating gives CASSLLQDTE. The full CDR3 is CASSLLQDTEAFF.

Turning to this clone: The DNA ends 3 residues before the CDR3 does, and the rest of the CDR3 is filled in from the germline J gene. The chain employs TRBV18 and TRBJ1-6, with 8 nucleotides matching TRBD1. Losses at the gene ends were 3 bases for V and 8 bases for J; bases not matched to a gene: 3. This CDR3 is built from 14 residues. CDR1 KGHSH and CDR2 LQKENI come from the germline V gene. The CDR3: CASSPTGEYSPLHF. CDR3 DNA (partial): TGTGCCAGCTCACCGACAGGGGAATATTCACCC. The full variable domain, with the rest looked up from reference TRBV18 and TRBJ1-6, is NAGVMQNPRHLVRRRGQEARLRCSPMKGHSHVYWYRQLPEEGLKFMVYLQKENIIDESGMPKERFSAEFPKEGPSILRIQQVVRGDSAAYFCASSPTGEYSPLHFGNGTRLTVT.